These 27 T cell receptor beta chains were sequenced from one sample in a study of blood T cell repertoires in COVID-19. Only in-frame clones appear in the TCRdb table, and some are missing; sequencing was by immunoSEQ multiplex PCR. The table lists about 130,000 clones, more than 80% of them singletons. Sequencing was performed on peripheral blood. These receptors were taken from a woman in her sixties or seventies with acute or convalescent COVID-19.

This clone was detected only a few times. CDR3 DNA: TGCGCCAGCAGCTGGAAGGCAGGGGACACTGAAGCTTTCTTT. Encoded protein: CASSWKAGDTEAFF. The rearrangement uses TRBV5-1 and TRBJ1-1; D is perhaps TRBD1 (6 bases). Trimming took off 3 bases at V and 3 bases at J, with 12 bases between the two ends. The CDR3 consists of 14 residues. Germline CDR1 is SGHRS and CDR2 is YFSETQ.

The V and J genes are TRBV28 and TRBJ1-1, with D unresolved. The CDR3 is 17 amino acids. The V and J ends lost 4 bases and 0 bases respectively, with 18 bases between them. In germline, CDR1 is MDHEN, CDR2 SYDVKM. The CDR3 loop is CASSSAWAVLMNTEAFF. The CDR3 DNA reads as TGTGCCAGCAGTTCTGCCTGGGCAGTTCTTATGAACACTGAAGCTTTCTTT.

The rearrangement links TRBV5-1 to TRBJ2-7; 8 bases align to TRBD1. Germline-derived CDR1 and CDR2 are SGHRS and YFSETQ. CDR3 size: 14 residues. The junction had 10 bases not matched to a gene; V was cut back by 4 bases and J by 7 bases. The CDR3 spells CASSRDQGAVEQYV. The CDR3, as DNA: TGCGCCAGCAGCAGGGACCAGGGGGCGGTGGAGCAGTACGTC.

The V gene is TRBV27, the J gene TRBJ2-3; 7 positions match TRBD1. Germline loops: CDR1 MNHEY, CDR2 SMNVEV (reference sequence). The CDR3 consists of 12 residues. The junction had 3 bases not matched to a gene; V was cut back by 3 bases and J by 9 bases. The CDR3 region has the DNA TGTGCCAGCAGTTTTACAGGGGACACGCAGTATTTT. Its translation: CASSFTGDTQYF.

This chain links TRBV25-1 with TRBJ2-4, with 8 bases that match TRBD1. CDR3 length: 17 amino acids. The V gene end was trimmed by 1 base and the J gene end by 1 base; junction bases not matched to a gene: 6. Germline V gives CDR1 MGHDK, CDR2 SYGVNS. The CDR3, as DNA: TGTGCCAGCAGTGAATTCTCGACAGGGGAGGCCAAAAACATTCAGTACTTC. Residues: CASSEFSTGEAKNIQYF. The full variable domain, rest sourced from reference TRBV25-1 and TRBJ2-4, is EADIYQTPRYLVIGTGKKITLECSQTMGHDKMYWYQQDPGMELHLIHYSYGVNSTEKGDLSSESTVSRIRTEHFPLTLESARPSHTSQYLCASSEFSTGEAKNIQYFGAGTRLSVL.

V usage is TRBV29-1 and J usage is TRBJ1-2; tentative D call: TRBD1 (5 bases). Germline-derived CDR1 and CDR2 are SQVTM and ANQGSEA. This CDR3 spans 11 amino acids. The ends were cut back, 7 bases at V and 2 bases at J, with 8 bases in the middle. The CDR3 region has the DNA TGCAGCGCCGGACACAACTATGGCTACACCTTC. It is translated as CSAGHNYGYTF.

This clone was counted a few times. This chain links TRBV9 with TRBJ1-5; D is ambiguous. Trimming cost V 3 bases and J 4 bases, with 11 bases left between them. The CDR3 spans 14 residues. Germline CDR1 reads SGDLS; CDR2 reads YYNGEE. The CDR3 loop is CASSASGLNQPQHF. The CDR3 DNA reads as TGTGCCAGCAGCGCCTCAGGATTGAATCAGCCCCAGCATTTT.

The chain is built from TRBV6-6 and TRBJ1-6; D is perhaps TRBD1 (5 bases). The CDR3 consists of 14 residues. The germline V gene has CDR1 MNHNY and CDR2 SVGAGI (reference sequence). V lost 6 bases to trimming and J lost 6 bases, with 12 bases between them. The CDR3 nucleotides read TGTGCCAGCAGATTCGACAGCTTTAATTCACCCCTCCACTTT. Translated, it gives CASRFDSFNSPLHF.

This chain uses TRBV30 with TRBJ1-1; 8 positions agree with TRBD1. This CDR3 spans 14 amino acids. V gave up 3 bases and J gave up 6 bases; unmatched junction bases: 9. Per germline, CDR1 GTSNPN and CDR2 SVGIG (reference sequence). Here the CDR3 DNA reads TGTGCCTGGAGGCTCTGGGACAGGTCCCCTGAAGCTTTCTTT. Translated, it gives CAWRLWDRSPEAFF.

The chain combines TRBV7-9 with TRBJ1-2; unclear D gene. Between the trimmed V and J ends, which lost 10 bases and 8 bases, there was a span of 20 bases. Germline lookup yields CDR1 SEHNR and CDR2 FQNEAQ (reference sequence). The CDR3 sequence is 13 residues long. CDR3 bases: TGTGCCACCCAACTAGCGGGCATACAAGGCTACACCTTC. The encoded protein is CATQLAGIQGYTF.

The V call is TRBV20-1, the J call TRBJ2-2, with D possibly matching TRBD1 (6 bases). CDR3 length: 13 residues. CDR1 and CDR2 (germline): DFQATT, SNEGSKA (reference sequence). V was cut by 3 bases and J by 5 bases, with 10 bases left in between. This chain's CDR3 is CSASAGVTGELFF. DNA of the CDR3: TGCAGTGCTAGTGCAGGGGTTACCGGGGAGCTGTTTTTT.

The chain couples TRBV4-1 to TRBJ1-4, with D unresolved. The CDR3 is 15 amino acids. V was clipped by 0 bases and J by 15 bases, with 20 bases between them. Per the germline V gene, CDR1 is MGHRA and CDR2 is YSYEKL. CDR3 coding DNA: TGCGCCAGCAGCCAAGATGGTATTCGGACTCCCACAGTGTTTTTT. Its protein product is CASSQDGIRTPTVFF.

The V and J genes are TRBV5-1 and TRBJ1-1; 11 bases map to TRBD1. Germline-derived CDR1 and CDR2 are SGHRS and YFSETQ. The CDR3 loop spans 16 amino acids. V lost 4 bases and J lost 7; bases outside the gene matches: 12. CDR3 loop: CASSQGTGGIGFEAFF. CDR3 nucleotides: TGCGCCAGCAGCCAGGGGACAGGGGGGATAGGGTTTGAAGCTTTCTTT. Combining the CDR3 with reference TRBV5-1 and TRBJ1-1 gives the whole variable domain KAGVTQTPRYLIKTRGQQVTLSCSPISGHRSVSWYQQTPGQGLQFLFEYFSETQRNKGNFPGRFSGRQFSNSRSEMNVSTLELGDSALYLCASSQGTGGIGFEAFFGQGTRLTVV.

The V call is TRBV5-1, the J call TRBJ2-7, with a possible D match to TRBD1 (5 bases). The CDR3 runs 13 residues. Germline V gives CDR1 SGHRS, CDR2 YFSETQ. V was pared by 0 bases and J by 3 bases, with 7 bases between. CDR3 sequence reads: CASSLGGFYEQYF. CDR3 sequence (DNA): TGCGCCAGCAGCTTGGGGGGCTTCTACGAGCAGTACTTC.

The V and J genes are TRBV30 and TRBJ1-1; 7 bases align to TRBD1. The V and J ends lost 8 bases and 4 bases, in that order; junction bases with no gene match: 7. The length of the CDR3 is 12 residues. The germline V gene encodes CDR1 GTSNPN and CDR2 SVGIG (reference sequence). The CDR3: CAGNRGGTEAFF. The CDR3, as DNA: TGTGCCGGAAACAGGGGAGGCACTGAAGCTTTCTTT.

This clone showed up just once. CDR3 sequence (DNA): TGTGCCACCATGGCCGGGGAGACCCAGTACTTC. It encodes CATMAGETQYF. The gene calls are TRBV24-1 and TRBJ2-5; D call uncertain. Germline V CDR1 and CDR2: KGHDR, SFDVKD. The CDR3 has 11 amino acids. Trimming pared 8 bases from V and 5 bases from J, leaving 8 bases between.

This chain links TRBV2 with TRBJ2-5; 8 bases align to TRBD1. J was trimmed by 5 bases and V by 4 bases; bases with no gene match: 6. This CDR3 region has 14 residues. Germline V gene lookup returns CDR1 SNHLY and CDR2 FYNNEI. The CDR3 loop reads CASSVQGAGETQYF. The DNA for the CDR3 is TGTGCCAGCAGTGTCCAGGGGGCAGGGGAGACCCAGTACTTC.

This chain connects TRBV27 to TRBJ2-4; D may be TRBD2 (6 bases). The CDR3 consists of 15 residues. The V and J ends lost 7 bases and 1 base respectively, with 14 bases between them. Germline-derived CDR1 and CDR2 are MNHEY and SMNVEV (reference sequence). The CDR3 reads CASKQWSGAKNIQYF. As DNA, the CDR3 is TGTGCCAGCAAACAGTGGAGCGGGGCCAAAAACATTCAGTACTTC.

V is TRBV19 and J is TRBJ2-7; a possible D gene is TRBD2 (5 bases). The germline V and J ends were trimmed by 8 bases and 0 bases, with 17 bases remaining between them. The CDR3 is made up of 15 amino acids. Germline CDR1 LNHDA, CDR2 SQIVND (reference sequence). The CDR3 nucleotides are TGTGCCAGTTCCTGGGAGCTCATCCCCTCCTACGAGCAGTACTTC. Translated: CASSWELIPSYEQYF.

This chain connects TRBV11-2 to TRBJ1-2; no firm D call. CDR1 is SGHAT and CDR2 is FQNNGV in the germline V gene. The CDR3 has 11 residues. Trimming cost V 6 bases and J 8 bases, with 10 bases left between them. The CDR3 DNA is TGTGCCAGCAGTACCTCAGTAGGCTACACCTTC. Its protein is CASSTSVGYTF. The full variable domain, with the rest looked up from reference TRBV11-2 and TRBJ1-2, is EAGVAQSPRYKIIEKRQSVAFWCNPISGHATLYWYQQILGQGPKLLIQFQNNGVVDDSQLPKDRFSAERLKGVDSTLKIQPAKLEDSAVYLCASSTSVGYTFGSGTRLTVV.

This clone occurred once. The CDR3 loop reads CAISEGREVIRGYTF. The CDR3, as DNA: TGTGCCATCAGTGAAGGCAGGGAAGTAATTAGGGGCTACACCTTC. This chain joins TRBV10-3 and TRBJ1-2; TRBD1 is a possible D gene (5 bases). Germline loops: CDR1 ENHRY, CDR2 SYGVKD. The CDR3 sequence is 15 residues long. V lost 3 bases to trimming and J lost 8 bases, with 19 bases between them.

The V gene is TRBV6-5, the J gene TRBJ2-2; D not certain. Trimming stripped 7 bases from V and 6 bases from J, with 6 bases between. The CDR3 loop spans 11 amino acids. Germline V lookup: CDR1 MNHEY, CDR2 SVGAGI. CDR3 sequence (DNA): TGTGCCAGCACTTTTTCCGGGGAGCTGTTTTTT. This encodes CASTFSGELFF.

The DNA for the CDR3 is TGTGCCAGCCGTCGGACAGGCTCGTGGGACACCATATATTTT. This gives the protein CASRRTGSWDTIYF. The chain is built from TRBV5-6 and TRBJ1-3, with 7 bases that match TRBD1. The germline V gene encodes CDR1 SGHDT and CDR2 YYEEEE. With V trimmed by 7 bases and J by 8 bases, 12 bases remained unmatched. The CDR3 has 14 residues.

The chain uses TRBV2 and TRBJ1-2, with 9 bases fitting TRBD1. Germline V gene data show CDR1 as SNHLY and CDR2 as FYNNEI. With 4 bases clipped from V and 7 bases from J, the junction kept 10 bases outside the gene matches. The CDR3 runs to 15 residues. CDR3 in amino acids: CASSAQQGAMGGYTF. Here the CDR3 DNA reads TGTGCCAGCAGTGCCCAACAGGGGGCGATGGGTGGCTACACCTTC.

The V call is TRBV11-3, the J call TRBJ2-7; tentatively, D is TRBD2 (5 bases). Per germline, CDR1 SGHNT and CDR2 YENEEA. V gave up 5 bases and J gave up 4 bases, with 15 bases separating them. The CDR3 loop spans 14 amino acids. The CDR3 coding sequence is TGTGCCAGCAGCGGCCGGGAACACCGATACGAGCAGTACGTC. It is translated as CASSGREHRYEQYV.

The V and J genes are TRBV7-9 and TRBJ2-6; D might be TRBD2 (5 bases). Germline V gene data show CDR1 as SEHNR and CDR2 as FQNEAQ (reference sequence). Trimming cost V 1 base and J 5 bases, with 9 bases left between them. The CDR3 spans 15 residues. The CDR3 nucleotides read TGTGCCAGCAGCTTAGGGAGGAATCGGGCCAACGTCCTGACTTTC. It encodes CASSLGRNRANVLTF.

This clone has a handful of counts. This chain's CDR3 is CASSYSPGSSVYGYTF. The CDR3 DNA sequence: TGTGCCAGCAGTTACTCCCCAGGCTCGTCAGTCTATGGCTACACCTTC. V is TRBV6-6 and J is TRBJ1-2, with D hard to call. The ends were cut back, 0 bases at V and 4 bases at J, with 15 bases in the middle. CDR3 size: 16 residues. CDR1 MNHNY and CDR2 SVGAGI come from the germline V gene (reference sequence).